The entry that follows covers one T cell receptor beta chain sequence. The sample originates from a study of T cell changes during pregnancy in multiple sclerosis. The germline V gene encodes CDR1 SEHNR and CDR2 FQNEAQ (reference sequence). Trimming shortened V by 3 bases and J by 6 bases, and 15 bases separated the two germline ends. This CDR3 is 15 amino acids long. Sequencing was performed with immunoSEQ multiplex PCR; in TCRdb, only in-frame clones are kept and a portion is missing. The sample lists fewer than 140,000 clones, under 95% occurring once. This TCR was sampled from a female donor with multiple sclerosis, enrolled in a pregnancy study. V is TRBV7-9 and J is TRBJ2-1, with D maybe TRBD2 (7 bases). Sequences were derived from peripheral blood, sampled after pregnancy. The CDR3 region has the DNA TGTGCCAGCAGCTTGGGGGGGCCTGCAGGCAATGAGCAGTTCTTC. Its protein is CASSLGGPAGNEQFF.